The sequence of this TCR beta chain was determined in a study of OX40 agonist ivuxolimab in advanced cancers. General study results and limits: Some patients who did not respond also had low normalized T-cell clonal expansion.

Comments on this clone: Its antigen remains unknown.

TCRdb's table, derived via immunoSEQ multiplex PCR, lists solely in-frame clones and lacks some. The table lists some 10,000 clones, over 65% of them singletons. In germline, CDR1 is MRHNA, CDR2 SNTAGT. V lost 5 bases to trimming and J lost 5 bases, with 16 bases between them. The CDR3 is 16 residues long. The receptor was isolated from an adult with an advanced solid tumor such as melanoma, head and neck, liver or kidney cancer. The chain uses TRBV6-4 and TRBJ2-6; D is uncertain. The sample here was CD4+ or CD8+ T cells sorted from blood, taken in a trial of the OX40 agonist ivuxolimab. CDR3: CASSQTRQSRANVLTF. For the CDR3, the DNA is TGTGCCAGCAGTCAAACACGACAAAGTCGGGCCAACGTCCTGACTTTC.